This T cell receptor beta chain was identified in a study of blood T cell repertoires in COVID-19. Study background: COVID-19 samples from acute and convalescent phases originated in the United States, Italy and Spain. PBMCs, B-cell-depleted T cells, or T cells provided the cDNA or gDNA that made up the material.

Authors' analysis steps: Reference gene primer amplification in the assay estimated nucleated cell counts. Sequencing was performed with immunoSEQ multiplex PCR; in TCRdb, only in-frame clones are kept and a portion is missing. Clone size and the V and J calls come from that table; the DNA yielded D and trimming. Of about 190,000 clones in the sample, around 88% are singletons; the top ten hold less than 3.5%. In this sample, this clone turned up once. CDR3 size: 17 residues. The germline CDR1 and CDR2 sequences are MNHNS and SASEGT. The V gene end was trimmed by 2 bases and the J gene end by 2 bases; junction bases not matched to a gene: 5.

This receptor was taken from a man in his fifties with active or convalescent COVID-19. Sequenced sample: peripheral blood. This chain joins TRBV6-1 and TRBJ2-7; 14 nucleotides line up with TRBD2. Written as DNA, the CDR3 is TGTGCCAGCAGTGAAATAGGGACTAGCGGGAGCCCCTACGAGCAGTACTTC. Its protein is CASSEIGTSGSPYEQYF.